The 7 T cell receptor beta chains presented below share a single source sample, sequenced in a study of T cell repertoires in cytomegalovirus infection. One entry per CDR3 protein, called by TCRdb with MiXCR from the reads. The data hold about 120,000 distinct CDR3 sequences, with around 9.1% observed a single time. No antigen has been assigned to these receptors. Sequenced input: PBMCs, sequenced either directly or after in vitro stimulation (not recorded which). Source of these receptors: a human donor in good health (CMV status not recorded). Some clones in this sample may be carry-over from other donors' samples.

This clonotype was detected ten times or more. The chain carries TRBV4-3 and TRBJ1-1, with 7 bases matching TRBD1. V shed 4 bases and J 0 bases; nucleotides not matched to a gene: 14. In germline, CDR1 is LGHNA, CDR2 YSLEER. CDR3 length: 18 residues. In nucleotides, the CDR3 is TGCGCCAGCAGCCTCAATGTGGGAGGAGGGGGCATGAACACTGAAGCTTTCTTT. It codes for CASSLNVGGGGMNTEAFF.

Ten or more counts support this clonotype. The gene calls are TRBV6-1 and TRBJ1-5; D not certain. This CDR3 is built from 13 residues. Germline V gene sequence: CDR1 MNHNS, CDR2 SASEGT. V was trimmed by 1 base and J by 11 bases, leaving 12 bases between them. CDR3 sequence reads: CASSEDQVRAQHF. The DNA of the CDR3 is TGTGCCAGCAGTGAAGACCAGGTCCGGGCCCAGCATTTT.

The CDR3 sequence: CASFRAAVPYEQYV. The CDR3 coding sequence is TGTGCCAGCTTTAGGGCAGCGGTCCCCTACGAGCAGTACGTC. The chain is built from TRBV6-5 and TRBJ2-7, with D possibly matching TRBD2 (5 bases). Germline-derived CDR1 and CDR2 are MNHEY and SVGAGI. Trimming cost V 8 bases and J 2 bases, with 16 bases left between them. The CDR3 loop spans 14 amino acids.

The chain employs TRBV27 and TRBJ1-2; D is uncertain. CDR1 is MNHEY, CDR2 SMNVEV, per germline (reference sequence). This CDR3 region has 14 residues. V was clipped by 2 bases and J by 1 base, with 8 bases between them. This CDR3 is CASSLTESNYGYTF. The CDR3 DNA follows: TGTGCCAGCAGTTTAACAGAAAGTAACTATGGCTACACCTTC.

This clonotype turned up a few times. The genes are TRBV15 and TRBJ2-1, with no clear D. CDR3 length: 17 amino acids. The ends were cut back, 0 bases at V and 0 bases at J, with 12 bases in the middle. CDR1 is LNHNV, CDR2 YYDKDF, per germline (reference sequence). Written as DNA, the CDR3 is TGTGCCACCAGCAGAGATCTTGGGTGGGGCTCCTACAATGAGCAGTTCTTC. Protein sequence: CATSRDLGWGSYNEQFF. The whole variable domain, remainder taken from reference TRBV15 and TRBJ2-1, is DAMVIQNPRYQVTQFGKPVTLSCSQTLNHNVMYWYQQKSSQAPKLLFHYYDKDFNNEADTPDNFQSRRPNTSFCFLDIRSPGLGDTAMYLCATSRDLGWGSYNEQFFGPGTRLTVL.

This clonotype has a count of ten or more. The chain carries TRBV7-9 and TRBJ2-2; D remains unclear. V was cut by 3 bases and J by 3 bases, with 11 bases left in between. Germline values: CDR1 SEHNR, CDR2 FQNEAQ (reference sequence). The CDR3 consists of 15 residues. The CDR3 spells CASSFTHTDTGELFF. The CDR3 DNA reads TGTGCCAGCAGCTTTACACACACAGACACCGGGGAGCTGTTTTTT.

This chain connects TRBV25-1 to TRBJ2-1; 8 nucleotides agree with TRBD2. CDR1 is MGHDK, CDR2 SYGVNS, per germline. Trimming cost V 5 bases and J 8 bases; bases outside gene matches: 5. This CDR3 has 13 residues. CDR3 loop: CASSPGTRDEQFF. The CDR3 DNA is TGTGCCAGCAGTCCCGGGACTAGGGATGAGCAGTTCTTC.